Presented here are 26 T cell receptor beta chains from one specimen sequenced in a study of blood T cell repertoires in COVID-19 (dated by TCRdb to 2020 to 2021). The library was made by the immunoSEQ multiplex PCR assay. TCRdb mirrors the immuneACCESS table, restricted to in-frame sequences. Some clones are absent from its copies; in checked studies, under half trace to an unresolved V gene, and the reason for the others is unknown. This sample holds 150,000 to 200,000 clones; over 75% were observed only once. Of the sample, 18% falls within the top ten clones. The sample consisted of peripheral blood. Every receptor here comes from a person between 65 and 80 years old with COVID-19, enrolled during active disease.

This chain uses TRBV6-2 or TRBV6-3 with TRBJ2-7; 9 nucleotides line up with TRBD1. Germline assignment: CDR1 MNHEY and CDR2 SVGEGT. With V trimmed by 6 bases and J by 0 bases, 15 bases remained unmatched. This CDR3 contains 18 residues. The CDR3 reads CASSPSTGGVRPSYEQYF. In DNA, the CDR3 is TGTGCCAGCAGCCCCTCTACAGGGGGCGTTAGACCCTCCTACGAGCAGTACTTC.

The gene calls are TRBV28 and TRBJ2-5; TRBD1 agrees at 7 bases. Per germline, CDR1 MDHEN and CDR2 SYDVKM. J was trimmed by 5 bases and V by 2 bases; bases with no gene match: 11. This CDR3 contains 16 residues. The CDR3 region has the DNA TGTGCCAGCAGTTTACGGGCAGGGGGTGTCCGGGAGACCCAGTACTTC. Translated: CASSLRAGGVRETQYF.

This chain links TRBV24-1 with TRBJ2-3; D uncertain. This CDR3 is 16 amino acids long. V lost 3 bases and J 1 base, leaving 13 bases between the germline ends. In germline, CDR1 is KGHDR, CDR2 SFDVKD. The CDR3 bases are TGTGCCACCAGTGATCCTGGAGCCTACGGCACAGATACGCAGTATTTT. This codes for CATSDPGAYGTDTQYF.

V usage is TRBV5-5 and J usage is TRBJ2-1, with D hard to call. Germline CDR1 reads SGHKS; CDR2 reads YYEKEE (reference sequence). CDR3 length: 12 residues. V was trimmed by 7 bases and J by 6 bases, leaving 11 bases between them. Here the CDR3 reads CASFSVANEQFF. The CDR3 region has the DNA TGTGCCAGCTTTAGTGTTGCCAATGAGCAGTTCTTC.

Concerning this clone itself: The sample has other DNA sequences that encode this CDR3 too. This chain links TRBV6-1 with TRBJ1-5, with D perhaps TRBD1 (5 bases). Germline assignment: CDR1 MNHNS and CDR2 SASEGT. V lost 0 bases and J lost 1, with 7 bases in between. The CDR3 extends over 15 amino acids. The CDR3 DNA follows: TGTGCCAGCAGTGAAGCGGGGGGGAGCAATCAGCCCCAGCATTTT. Its protein product is CASSEAGGSNQPQHF.

V gene TRBV4-3 combines with J gene TRBJ2-7, with 12 bases fitting TRBD2. The CDR3 has 16 amino acids. After removal of 1 base from V and 1 base from J, the junction contained 2 bases not matched to a gene. In germline, CDR1 is LGHNA, CDR2 YSLEER. CDR3 coding DNA: TGCGCCAGCAGCCAAGTGGGGACTAGCGGGTCCTACGAGCAGTACTTC. Translated: CASSQVGTSGSYEQYF.

The V gene is TRBV11-3, the J gene TRBJ2-1, with 8 nucleotides matching TRBD2. Germline V gene sequence: CDR1 SGHNT, CDR2 YENEEA. V shed 3 bases, J shed 8 bases, and the junction held 21 bases outside the gene matches. CDR3 length: 19 residues. The CDR3 DNA follows: TGTGCCAGCAGCTTGGATTCGCCACTAGCGGATCACAGGTCCGATGAGCAGTTCTTC. Its protein product is CASSLDSPLADHRSDEQFF.

This rearrangement joins TRBV28 to TRBJ2-5; a possible D gene is TRBD1 (6 bases). CDR1 and CDR2 (germline): MDHEN, SYDVKM. The CDR3 is 16 amino acids. Trimming left V 2 bases short and J 2 bases short, with 15 bases between. The CDR3 spells CASSLIRDTLQETQYF. In DNA, the CDR3 is TGTGCCAGCAGTTTAATTCGGGACACCCTTCAAGAGACCCAGTACTTC.

The chain uses TRBV21-1 and TRBJ1-6; TRBD1, the D gene given by the table, was not confirmed from the DNA. TRBV21-1 is tagged as a pseudogene. There are 17 residues in the CDR3. The CDR3 reads CASSIRDSSKYNSPLHF. In nucleotides, the CDR3 is TGTGCCAGCAGCATTCGGGACAGCAGTAAATATAATTCACCCCTCCACTTT.

A note on this clone: The junction departs from the called germline gene at one end, perhaps through a read error. The same CDR3 is also encoded by other DNA sequences in this sample. The DNA for the CDR3 is TGCGCCAGCTACAGGGCCCCTAGCAATCAGCCCCAGCATTTT. Its protein product is CASYRAPSNQPQHF. The chain employs TRBV28 and TRBJ1-5; D possibly corresponds to TRBD1 (6 bases). The CDR3 loop spans 14 amino acids. Germline-derived CDR1 and CDR2 are MDHEN and SYDVKM.

The count of this clone is one. The rearrangement uses TRBV6-6 and TRBJ1-6, with D maybe TRBD1 (5 bases). The CDR3 consists of 19 residues. Germline-derived CDR1 and CDR2 are MNHNY and SVGAGI (reference sequence). V lost 5 bases and J lost 0, with 20 bases in between. The CDR3 DNA follows: TGTGCCAGCAGTCGGGGGGGGTTAACGAGTTCCTCCTATAATTCACCCCTCCACTTT. This codes for CASSRGGLTSSSYNSPLHF.

In nucleotides, the CDR3 is TGTGCCAGCAGCCAATCCGGGATAAACACCGGGGAGCTGTTTTTT. Translated: CASSQSGINTGELFF. This sequence joins TRBV4-2 and TRBJ2-2; D possibly corresponds to TRBD2 (5 bases). V lost 2 bases, J lost 2 bases, and 9 bases lay in between. Germline V lookup: CDR1 LGHNA, CDR2 YNFKEQ. This CDR3 has 15 residues.

The rearrangement joins TRBV19 to TRBJ1-5; 7 nucleotides align to TRBD1. Germline V lookup: CDR1 LNHDA, CDR2 SQIVND (reference sequence). The CDR3 runs 13 residues. This chain's CDR3 is CATGTVSNQPQHF. As DNA, the CDR3 is TGTGCGACAGGGACTGTTAGCAATCAGCCCCAGCATTTT.

This clone was recorded only once. The V gene is TRBV19, the J gene TRBJ2-5; the match to TRBD1 covers 12 bases. Losses at the gene ends were 7 bases for V and 4 bases for J; bases not matched to a gene: 4. CDR1 is LNHDA, CDR2 SQIVND, per germline (reference sequence). The CDR3 loop spans 14 amino acids. Written as DNA, the CDR3 is TGTGCCAGTAATACGGGACAGGGGGCAGAGACCCAGTACTTC. It codes for CASNTGQGAETQYF.

The CDR3 DNA sequence: TGTGCCAGCAGCTTGCCGGTCAGGGATTCCACCGGGGAGCTGTTTTTT. Protein sequence: CASSLPVRDSTGELFF. The chain is built from TRBV5-5 and TRBJ2-2; D is possibly TRBD1 (5 bases). Germline V gene data show CDR1 as SGHKS and CDR2 as YYEKEE (reference sequence). There are 16 residues in the CDR3. The V end lost 1 base, the J end lost 4 bases, and 14 bases lay between the germline ends.

This chain links TRBV9 with TRBJ2-7; 9 bases map to TRBD2. The CDR3 loop spans 14 amino acids. Germline V lookup: CDR1 SGDLS, CDR2 YYNGEE. J was trimmed by 4 bases and V by 3 bases; bases with no gene match: 5. The CDR3 loop reads CASSALAGPYEQYF. The DNA of the CDR3 is TGTGCCAGCAGCGCCCTAGCGGGACCTTACGAGCAGTACTTC.

This CDR3 reads CASSFTSNYGYTF. Written as DNA, the CDR3 is TGTGCCAGCAGTTTTACTAGTAACTATGGCTACACCTTC. The V and J genes are TRBV12-3 or TRBV12-4 and TRBJ1-2; D gene uncertain. The CDR3 is 13 residues long. Trimming removed 3 bases at V and 1 base at J, with 6 bases between.

J is TRBJ2-2 and V is TRBV19; tentative D call: TRBD2 (5 bases). The CDR3 has 15 residues. V was clipped by 3 bases and J by 6 bases, with 14 bases between them. Germline values: CDR1 LNHDA, CDR2 SQIVND (reference sequence). The CDR3 region is CASSISGRGAGELFF. CDR3 bases: TGTGCCAGTAGTATTTCCGGTCGGGGAGCCGGGGAGCTGTTTTTT.

This chain links TRBV19 with TRBJ2-1, with D possibly being TRBD1 (7 bases). The V and J ends lost 5 bases and 0 bases respectively, with 11 bases between them. This CDR3 spans 15 amino acids. The germline CDR1 and CDR2 sequences are LNHDA and SQIVND (reference sequence). CDR3 in amino acids: CASSPQGGSYNEQFF. For the CDR3, the DNA is TGTGCCAGTAGTCCCCAGGGGGGCTCCTACAATGAGCAGTTCTTC.

This chain uses TRBV28 with TRBJ2-3, with D tentatively TRBD1 (5 bases). Germline V lookup: CDR1 MDHEN, CDR2 SYDVKM. The CDR3 covers 12 residues. V gave up 10 bases and J gave up 5 bases, with 13 bases separating them. In DNA, the CDR3 is TGTGCCACCAAGGGGAACGGAGATACGCAGTATTTT. This translates into CATKGNGDTQYF.

The chain joins TRBV19 to TRBJ1-4; 7 bases agree with TRBD1. The ends lost 9 bases at V and 6 bases at J; junction bases unmatched: 13. The germline CDR1 and CDR2 sequences are LNHDA and SQIVND (reference sequence). The length of the CDR3 is 15 residues. For the CDR3, the DNA is TGTGCCAGCCAAGCCCGGTGGGACAGAGATGAAAAACTGTTTTTT. Translating it yields CASQARWDRDEKLFF.

The chain couples TRBV3-1 (or the pseudogene TRBV3-2) to TRBJ2-3, with 10 nucleotides matching TRBD2. The trim removed 3 bases at V and 6 bases at J, leaving 6 bases unmatched. The germline V gene has CDR1 LGHDT and CDR2 YNNKEL (reference sequence). The CDR3 sequence is 15 residues long. CDR3 sequence reads: CASSHIAGGEDTQYF. The CDR3 nucleotides read TGTGCCAGCAGCCATATAGCGGGGGGAGAGGATACGCAGTATTTT.

This clone was picked up one time. The rearrangement links TRBV6-6 to TRBJ1-2, with a weak D call TRBD1 (5 bases). V shed 6 bases and J shed 2 bases, with 13 bases lying between them. The germline gives CDR1 MNHNY, CDR2 SVGAGI (reference sequence). This CDR3 contains 14 residues. Here the CDR3 DNA reads TGTGCCAGCAGCGCCCAGGGCGTGAACTATGGCTACACCTTC. It translates to CASSAQGVNYGYTF.

V is TRBV5-1 and J is TRBJ2-4, with D perhaps matching TRBD1 (5 bases). The germline gives CDR1 SGHRS, CDR2 YFSETQ. This CDR3 region has 14 residues. V lost 0 bases, J lost 7 bases, and 11 bases lay in between. CDR3 in DNA: TGCGCCAGCAGCTTGGTGGCAGGGAAGAACATTCAGTACTTC. It codes for CASSLVAGKNIQYF.

The chain couples TRBV12-1 to TRBJ1-1; the table's D gene call, TRBD1, was not cross checked with the DNA. TRBV12-1 is a known pseudogene. CDR3 length equals 18 residues. CDR3 in amino acids: CASSSETGTGVTNTEAFF. The CDR3 DNA reads TGTGCCAGCAGCTCTGAGACCGGGACAGGGGTGACGAACACTGAAGCTTTCTTT.

This chain uses TRBV2 with TRBJ2-1; TRBD2 is a possible D gene (5 bases). The germline V and J ends were trimmed by 8 bases and 9 bases, with 14 bases remaining between them. Germline V CDR1 and CDR2: SNHLY, FYNNEI. The CDR3 consists of 12 residues. CDR3: CASDLLGSEQFF. CDR3 nucleotides: TGTGCCAGCGACTTACTAGGATCTGAGCAGTTCTTC.